The source of this T cell receptor (beta chain) is a study of Graves' ophthalmopathy and Graves' hyperthyroidism. A note on this clonotype: Germline and junction disagree at one end, which may indicate a read error.

The CDR3 runs to 14 residues. For repertoire sequencing, the TCR beta CDR3 regions were amplified from RNA transcripts. The authors performed first-round RT-PCR with HTBI primers and then a second-round multiplex PCR. TCRdb processed the multiplex PCR reads anew with MiXCR; each CDR3 protein has one entry. The data contain 740,000 or so distinct CDR3 sequences, about 44% of them singletons. The clonotype was recovered from an adult man with Graves' ophthalmopathy. Sequencing was done on a sample of peripheral blood. The chain is built from TRBV12-3 or TRBV12-4 and TRBJ1-3, with D maybe TRBD1 (5 bases). The CDR3 DNA follows: TGTGCCAGCAGGGGGGAAACCCGACAGCCCAGCATATACTTT. It codes for CASRGETRQPSIYF.